A selection of T cell receptor beta chains follows, all from one sample in a study of sequential checkpoint blockade in melanoma. Assay: immunoSEQ multiplex PCR; the TCRdb copy retains only in-frame clones and omits some. Of 25,000 to 35,000 clones in the sample, 75% to 85% are singletons; the top ten hold roughly a sixth. The sample here was CD8+ T cells sorted from blood (inferred from file names), taken from a patient given nivolumab and ipilimumab in sequence. All receptors derive from a human donor with melanoma. The CDR3 runs from the conserved cysteine through the conserved F or W. The D gene is left open where the match is weak. Size values are once, few and many counts, or a class for expanded clones, and some rows have none.

D | size | J | V | CDR3 | DNA
TRBD2 | NA | TRBJ2-5 | TRBV4-2 | CASSQGLAGGQETQYF | TGTGCCAGCAGCCAAGGGCTAGCGGGAGGACAAGAGACCCAGTACTTC
TRBD2 | NA | TRBJ2-1 | TRBV7-6 | CASSLVLAGPNEQFF | TGTGCCAGCAGCTTAGTACTAGCGGGGCCAAATGAGCAGTTCTTC
NA | NA | TRBJ1-2 | TRBV7-2 | CASSQLTGQNYGYTF | TGTGCCAGCAGCCAACTGACAGGTCAGAACTATGGCTACACCTTC
NA | NA | TRBJ1-1 | TRBV6-1 | CASSEVRALEAFF | TGTGCCAGCAGTGAAGTCAGGGCCCTTGAAGCTTTCTTT
NA | NA | TRBJ1-5 | TRBV6-5 | CASSYDRANQPQHF | TGTGCCAGCAGTTACGACAGAGCCAATCAGCCCCAGCATTTT
NA | once | TRBJ1-5 | TRBV19 | CASSPFRRYSNQPQHF | TGTGCCAGTAGTCCCTTCCGCAGGTATAGCAATCAGCCCCAGCATTTT
NA | once | TRBJ2-7 | TRBV27 | CASSSADSGSGEQYF | TGTGCCAGCAGTTCCGCGGACTCCGGGTCCGGCGAGCAGTACTTC
TRBD1 | NA | TRBJ1-4 | TRBV9 | CASSALSSGTGFEKLFF | TGTGCCAGCAGCGCACTGAGCTCCGGGACAGGGTTTGAAAAACTGTTTTTT
NA | NA | TRBJ1-1 | TRBV5-8 | CASSQGIPEAFF | TGTGCCAGCAGCCAGGGAATCCCTGAAGCTTTCTTT
TRBD2 | NA | TRBJ2-1 | TRBV19 | CASETSGGAVNEQFF | TGTGCCAGTGAGACTAGCGGGGGGGCAGTAAATGAGCAGTTCTTC
NA | NA | TRBJ2-7 | TRBV5-6 | CASSLATVGEQYF | TGTGCCAGCAGCTTAGCGACAGTCGGCGAGCAGTACTTC
NA | NA | TRBJ2-7 | TRBV7-2 | CASSLGLRYEQYF | TGTGCCAGCAGCTTAGGACTGCGCTACGAGCAGTACTTC
TRBD1 | once | TRBJ1-6 | TRBV27 | CASRRTGGPYNSPLHF | TGTGCCAGCAGGCGGACAGGGGGCCCCTATAATTCACCCCTCCACTTT
NA | NA | TRBJ2-7 | TRBV4-3 | CASSQKTGAEQYF | TGCGCCAGCAGCCAAAAGACAGGAGCCGAGCAGTACTTC
TRBD1 | once | TRBJ2-6 | TRBV15 | CATSGDRGSGANVLTF | TGTGCCACCAGCGGGGACAGGGGGTCTGGGGCCAACGTCCTGACTTTC
NA | NA | TRBJ1-4 | TRBV7-9 | CASSLAQGQANEKLFF | TGTGCCAGCAGCTTAGCACAGGGACAAGCCAATGAAAAACTGTTTTTT
TRBD2 | NA | TRBJ2-2 | TRBV29-1 | CSVEGSAGETGELFF | TGCAGCGTTGAAGGTTCGGCGGGGGAGACCGGGGAGCTGTTTTTT
TRBD1 | few | TRBJ1-4 | TRBV7-9 | CASSFTRQGANEKLFF | TGTGCCAGCAGCTTCACCCGACAGGGGGCCAATGAAAAACTGTTTTTT
NA | once | TRBJ1-3 | TRBV2 | CASSERYSGNTIYF | TGTGCCAGCAGTGAACGTTACTCTGGAAACACCATATATTTT
NA | NA | TRBJ2-7 | TRBV19 | CASSILSSYEQYF | TGTGCCAGTAGTATACTGAGCTCCTACGAGCAGTACTTC
NA | NA | TRBJ1-5 | TRBV15 | CATSRIWEGTTPQHF | TGTGCCACCAGCAGGATCTGGGAGGGTACTACGCCCCAGCATTTT
NA | once | TRBJ2-7 | TRBV9 | CASSVGSGVVYEQYF | TGTGCCAGCAGCGTTGGGTCGGGGGTAGTCTACGAGCAGTACTTC
NA | NA | TRBJ2-4 | TRBV4-3 | CASSQTGDAKNIQYF | TGCGCCAGCAGCCAAACGGGAGACGCCAAAAACATTCAGTACTTC
NA | NA | TRBJ1-2 | TRBV28 | CASRNTAGENYGYTF | TGTGCCAGCAGGAACACGGCAGGGGAGAACTATGGCTACACCTTC
TRBD1 | NA | TRBJ2-1 | TRBV9 | CASSVEGTGGSDEQFF | TGTGCCAGCAGCGTAGAAGGGACAGGGGGATCTGATGAGCAGTTCTTC
NA | NA | TRBJ1-2 | TRBV2 | CARGEEFYGYTF | TGTGCCAGAGGGGAGGAATTCTATGGCTACACCTTC
NA | NA | TRBJ2-1 | TRBV5-5 | CASSLLGGDYNEQFF | TGTGCCAGCAGCTTGTTAGGGGGAGACTACAATGAGCAGTTCTTC
NA | NA | TRBJ1-4 | TRBV7-8 | CASSLFGGRLFF | TGTGCCAGCAGCTTATTCGGCGGGAGGCTGTTTTTT
TRBD2 | NA | TRBJ2-1 | TRBV6-5 | CASKSGGVYNEQFF | TGTGCCAGCAAGAGCGGGGGGGTGTACAATGAGCAGTTCTTC
TRBD2 | NA | TRBJ2-1 | TRBV9 | CASSPSGGAYNEQFF | TGTGCCAGCAGCCCTAGCGGGGGGGCTTACAATGAGCAGTTCTTC
NA | NA | TRBJ2-1 | TRBV19 | CASSIASPSYNEQFF | TGTGCCAGTAGTATAGCTAGTCCCTCCTACAATGAGCAGTTCTTC
NA | NA | TRBJ1-1 | TRBV23-1 | CASSLQNTEAFF | TGCGCCAGCAGTCTCCAGAACACTGAAGCTTTCTTT
NA | NA | TRBJ2-1 | TRBV28 | CASSSARYGGPYNEQFF | TGTGCCAGCAGTTCAGCCCGTTACGGGGGGCCCTACAATGAGCAGTTCTTC
NA | few | TRBJ2-7 | TRBV7-3 | CASSLARVRPDEQYF | TGTGCCAGCAGCTTAGCACGCGTCCGTCCCGACGAGCAGTACTTC